This TCR beta chain derives from a study of blood T cell repertoires in COVID-19. The wider study: The origin of the acute and convalescent COVID-19 samples was the United States, Italy and Spain.

The germline gives CDR1 SGHTA, CDR2 FQGTGA. The trim removed 6 bases at V and 5 bases at J, leaving 12 bases unmatched. The CDR3 contains 15 residues. Authors' methods: Cell counts per sample came from amplifying reference gene primers. Produced via immunoSEQ multiplex PCR; TCRdb's table is partial and in-frame only. That table gives V, J and clone size, and the DNA gave D and trimming. This table holds fewer than 90,000 clones, 55% to 75% found once. What was sequenced was peripheral blood. This TCR was sampled from a woman aged 80 or over with acute or convalescent COVID-19. The chain uses TRBV7-3 and TRBJ1-2, with 7 positions matching TRBD1. CDR3 residues: CASRQGSGGQYGYTF. The CDR3 bases are TGTGCCAGCAGACAGGGGAGCGGGGGCCAGTATGGCTACACCTTC.